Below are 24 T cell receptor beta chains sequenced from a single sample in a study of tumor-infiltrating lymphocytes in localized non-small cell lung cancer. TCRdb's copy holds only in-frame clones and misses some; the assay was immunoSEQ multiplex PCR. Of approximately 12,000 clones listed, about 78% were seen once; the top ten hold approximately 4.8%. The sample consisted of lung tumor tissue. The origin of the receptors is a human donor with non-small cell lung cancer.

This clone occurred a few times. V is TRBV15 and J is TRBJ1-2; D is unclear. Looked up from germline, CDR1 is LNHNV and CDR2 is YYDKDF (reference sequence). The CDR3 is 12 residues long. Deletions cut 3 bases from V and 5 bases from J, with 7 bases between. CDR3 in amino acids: CATSRSSYGYTF. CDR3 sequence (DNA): TGTGCCACCAGCAGGTCCTCATATGGCTACACCTTC.

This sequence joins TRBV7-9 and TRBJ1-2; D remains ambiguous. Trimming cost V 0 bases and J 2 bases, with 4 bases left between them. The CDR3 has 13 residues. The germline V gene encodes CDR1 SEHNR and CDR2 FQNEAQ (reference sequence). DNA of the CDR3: TGTGCCAGCAGCTTAGCGGGGAACTATGGCTACACCTTC. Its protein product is CASSLAGNYGYTF.

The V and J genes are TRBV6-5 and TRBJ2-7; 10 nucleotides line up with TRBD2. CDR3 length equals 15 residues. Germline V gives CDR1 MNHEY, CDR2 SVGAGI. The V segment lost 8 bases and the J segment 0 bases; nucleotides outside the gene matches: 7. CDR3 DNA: TGTGCCAGCGGAATATTAGCGGGGGGCTCCTACGAGCAGTACTTC. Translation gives CASGILAGGSYEQYF.

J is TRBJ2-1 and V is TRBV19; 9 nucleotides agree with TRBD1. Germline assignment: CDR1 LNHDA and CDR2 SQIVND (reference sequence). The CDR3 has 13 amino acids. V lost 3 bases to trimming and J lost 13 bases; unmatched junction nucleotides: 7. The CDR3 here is CASSIRTGERQFF. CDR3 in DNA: TGTGCCAGTAGTATCCGGACAGGGGAGAGACAGTTCTTC.

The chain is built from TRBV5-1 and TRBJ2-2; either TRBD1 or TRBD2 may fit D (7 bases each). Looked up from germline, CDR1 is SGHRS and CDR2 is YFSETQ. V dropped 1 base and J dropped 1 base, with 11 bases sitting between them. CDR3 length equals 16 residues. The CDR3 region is CASSLTGEGNTGELFF. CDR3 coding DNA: TGCGCCAGCAGCTTGACAGGGGAGGGGAACACCGGGGAGCTGTTTTTT.

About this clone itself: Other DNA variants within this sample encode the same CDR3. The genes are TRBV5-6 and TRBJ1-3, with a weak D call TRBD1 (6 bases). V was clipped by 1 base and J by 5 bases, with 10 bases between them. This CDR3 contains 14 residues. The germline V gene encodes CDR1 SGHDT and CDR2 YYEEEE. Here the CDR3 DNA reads TGTGCCAGCAGCTTGTGGGGGGCGCGAAACACCATATATTTT. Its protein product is CASSLWGARNTIYF.

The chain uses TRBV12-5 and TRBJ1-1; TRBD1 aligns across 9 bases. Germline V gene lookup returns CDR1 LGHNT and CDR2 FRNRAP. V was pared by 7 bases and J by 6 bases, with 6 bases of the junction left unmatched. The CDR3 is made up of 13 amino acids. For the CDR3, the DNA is TGTGCTAGTGAGCGAACAGGGGGCCCTGAAGCTTTCTTT. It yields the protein CASERTGGPEAFF.

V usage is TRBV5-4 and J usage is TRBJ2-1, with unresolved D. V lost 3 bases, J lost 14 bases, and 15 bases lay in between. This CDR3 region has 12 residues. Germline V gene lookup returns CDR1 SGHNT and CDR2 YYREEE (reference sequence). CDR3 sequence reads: CASSSDAKAEFF. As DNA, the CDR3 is TGTGCCAGCAGCTCCGACGCGAAGGCTGAGTTCTTC. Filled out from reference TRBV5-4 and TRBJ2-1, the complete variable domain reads ETGVTQSPTHLIKTRGQQVTLRCSSQSGHNTVSWYQQALGQGPQFIFQYYREEENGRGNFPPRFSGLQFPNYSSELNVNALELDDSALYLCASSSDAKAEFFGPGTRLTVL.

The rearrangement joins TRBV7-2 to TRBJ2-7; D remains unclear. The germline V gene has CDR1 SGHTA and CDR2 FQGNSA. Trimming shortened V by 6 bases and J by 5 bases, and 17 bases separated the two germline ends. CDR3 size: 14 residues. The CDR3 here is CASSLGPTRDEQYF. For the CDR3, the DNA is TGTGCCAGCAGTCTTGGACCTACCCGCGACGAGCAGTACTTC.

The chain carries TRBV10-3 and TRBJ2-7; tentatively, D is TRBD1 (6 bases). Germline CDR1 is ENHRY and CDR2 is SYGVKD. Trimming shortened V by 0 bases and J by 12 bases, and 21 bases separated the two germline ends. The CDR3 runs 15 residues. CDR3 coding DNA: TGTGCCATCAGTGAGTCGGCAGGGGAAGGCGGTGGCCTGTACGTC. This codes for CAISESAGEGGGLYV.

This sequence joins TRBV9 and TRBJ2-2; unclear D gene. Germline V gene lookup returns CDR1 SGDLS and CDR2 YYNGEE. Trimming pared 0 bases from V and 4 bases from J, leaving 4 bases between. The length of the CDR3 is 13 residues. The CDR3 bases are TGTGCCAGCAGCGTAGGTCTCACCGGGGAGCTGTTTTTT. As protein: CASSVGLTGELFF.

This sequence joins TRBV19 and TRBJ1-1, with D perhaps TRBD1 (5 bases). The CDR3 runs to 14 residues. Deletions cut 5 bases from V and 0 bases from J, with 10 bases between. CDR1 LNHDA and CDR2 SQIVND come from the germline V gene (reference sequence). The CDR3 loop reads CASSPAGLNTEAFF. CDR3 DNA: TGTGCCAGTAGTCCCGCAGGGTTGAACACTGAAGCTTTCTTT.

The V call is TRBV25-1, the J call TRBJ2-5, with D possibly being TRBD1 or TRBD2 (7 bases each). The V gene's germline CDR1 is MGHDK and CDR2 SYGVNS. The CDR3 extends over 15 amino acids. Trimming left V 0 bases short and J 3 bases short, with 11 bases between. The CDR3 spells CASSEYQGGKETQYF. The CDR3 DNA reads TGTGCCAGCAGTGAATATCAGGGGGGGAAAGAGACCCAGTACTTC.

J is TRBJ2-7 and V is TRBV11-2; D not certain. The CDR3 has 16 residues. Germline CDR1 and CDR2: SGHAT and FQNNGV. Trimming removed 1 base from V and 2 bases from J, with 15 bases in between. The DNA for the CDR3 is TGTGCCAGCAGCTTAGGGACCCTTTTCCTGACCTACGAGCAGTACTTC. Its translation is CASSLGTLFLTYEQYF. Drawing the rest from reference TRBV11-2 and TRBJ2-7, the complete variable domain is EAGVAQSPRYKIIEKRQSVAFWCNPISGHATLYWYQQILGQGPKLLIQFQNNGVVDDSQLPKDRFSAERLKGVDSTLKIQPAKLEDSAVYLCASSLGTLFLTYEQYFGPGTRLTVT.

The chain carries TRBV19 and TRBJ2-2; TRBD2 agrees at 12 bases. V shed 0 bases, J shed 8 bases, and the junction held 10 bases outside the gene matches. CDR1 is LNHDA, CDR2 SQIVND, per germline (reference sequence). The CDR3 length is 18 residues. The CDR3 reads CASSIERRLAGDSGELFF. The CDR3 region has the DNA TGTGCCAGTAGTATAGAACGGAGACTAGCGGGAGATTCTGGGGAGCTGTTTTTT.

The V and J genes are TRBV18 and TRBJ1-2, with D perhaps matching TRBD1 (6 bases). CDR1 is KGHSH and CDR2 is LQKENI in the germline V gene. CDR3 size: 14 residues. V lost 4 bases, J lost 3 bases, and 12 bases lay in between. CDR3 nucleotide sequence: TGTGCCAGCTCACGTATGGCAGGGGACTATGGCTACACCTTC. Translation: CASSRMAGDYGYTF.

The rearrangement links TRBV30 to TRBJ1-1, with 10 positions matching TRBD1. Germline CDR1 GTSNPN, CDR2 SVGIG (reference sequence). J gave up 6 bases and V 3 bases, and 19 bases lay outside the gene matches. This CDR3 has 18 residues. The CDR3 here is CAWSHKPGQGKGIPEAFF. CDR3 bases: TGTGCCTGGAGCCATAAACCGGGACAGGGGAAGGGTATCCCTGAAGCTTTCTTT.

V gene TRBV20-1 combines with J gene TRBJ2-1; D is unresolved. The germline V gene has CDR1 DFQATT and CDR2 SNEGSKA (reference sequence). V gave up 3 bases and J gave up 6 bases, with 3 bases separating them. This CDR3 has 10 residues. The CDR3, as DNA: TGCAGTGCTAGCAGCAATGAGCAGTTCTTC. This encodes CSASSNEQFF.

This CDR3 is CASSEHVGGPYEQYV. DNA for the CDR3: TGTGCCAGCAGTGAACACGTTGGGGGACCGTACGAGCAGTACGTC. The chain links TRBV6-1 to TRBJ2-7; D could derive from TRBD1 or TRBD2 (5 bases each). This CDR3 has 15 amino acids. The V and J ends lost 2 bases and 4 bases respectively, with 15 bases between them. Germline V gives CDR1 MNHNS, CDR2 SASEGT.

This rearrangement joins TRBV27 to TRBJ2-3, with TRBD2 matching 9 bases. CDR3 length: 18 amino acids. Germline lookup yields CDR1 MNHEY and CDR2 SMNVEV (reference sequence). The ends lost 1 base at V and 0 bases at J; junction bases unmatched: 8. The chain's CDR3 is CASSLYSSGESSTDTQYF. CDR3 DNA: TGTGCCAGCAGTTTATATTCTAGCGGGGAATCTAGCACAGATACGCAGTATTTT.

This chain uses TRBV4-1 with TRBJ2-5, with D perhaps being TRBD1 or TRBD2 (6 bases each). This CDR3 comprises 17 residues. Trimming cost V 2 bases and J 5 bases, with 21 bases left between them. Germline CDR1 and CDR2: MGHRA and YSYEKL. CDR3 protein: CASSQIGGRRGMETQYF. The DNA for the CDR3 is TGCGCCAGCAGCCAAATTGGGGGGCGCCGGGGTATGGAGACCCAGTACTTC.

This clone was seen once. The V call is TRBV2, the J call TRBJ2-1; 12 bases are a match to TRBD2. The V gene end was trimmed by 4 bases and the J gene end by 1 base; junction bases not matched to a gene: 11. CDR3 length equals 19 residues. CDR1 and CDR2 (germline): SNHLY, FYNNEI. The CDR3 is CASSGVSSGGAFSYNEQFF. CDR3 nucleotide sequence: TGTGCCAGCAGTGGGGTTTCTAGCGGGGGGGCCTTTTCCTACAATGAGCAGTTCTTC.

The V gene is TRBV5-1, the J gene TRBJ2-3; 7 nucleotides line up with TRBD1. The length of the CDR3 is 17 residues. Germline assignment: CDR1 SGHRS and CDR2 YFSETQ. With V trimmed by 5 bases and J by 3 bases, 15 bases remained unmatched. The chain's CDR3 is CASRVGRFDRATDTQYF. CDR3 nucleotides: TGCGCCAGCAGGGTTGGGCGTTTTGACAGGGCAACAGATACGCAGTATTTT.

CDR3 sequence reads: CASSPSSYEQYF. The CDR3 nucleotides are TGTGCCAGCTCACCAAGCTCCTACGAGCAGTACTTC. V gene TRBV18 combines with J gene TRBJ2-7; the D is unclear. The germline gives CDR1 KGHSH, CDR2 LQKENI. V was clipped by 2 bases and J by 0 bases, with 2 bases between them. The length of the CDR3 is 12 residues. Filled out from reference TRBV18 and TRBJ2-7, the complete variable domain reads NAGVMQNPRHLVRRRGQEARLRCSPMKGHSHVYWYRQLPEEGLKFMVYLQKENIIDESGMPKERFSAEFPKEGPSILRIQQVVRGDSAAYFCASSPSSYEQYFGPGTRLTVT.